This T cell receptor beta chain was profiled in a study of blood T cell repertoires in COVID-19. Study context: Nucleic acid was either cDNA or gDNA, and it came from T cells, B-cell-depleted T cells, or PBMCs.

Per the original methods: Using reference gene primer amplification, nucleated cell counts were estimated. The table came from immunoSEQ multiplex PCR; TCRdb's copy has only in-frame clones and leaves some out. Clonal size and the V and J genes are those of that table, whereas D and trimming came from the DNA. The sample contains 97,000 or so clones, approximately 79% of which appear only once. This TCR was sampled from a woman over 75 with active or convalescent COVID-19. The sample comprised peripheral blood.

Written as DNA, the CDR3 is TGTGCCAGCAGAAGCGGGAGGGGGGAGACCCAGTACTTC. Residues: CASRSGRGETQYF. The chain joins TRBV2 to TRBJ2-5; 10 nucleotides align to TRBD2. Germline-derived CDR1 and CDR2 are SNHLY and FYNNEI. V shed 6 bases and J 5 bases; nucleotides not matched to a gene: 3. The CDR3 is 13 residues long.